This TCR beta chain is drawn from a study of T cells after yellow fever vaccination. TCRdb fed the 5' RACE reads into MiXCR, producing one record per CDR3 protein. The sample lists hundreds of thousands of distinct CDR3 sequences, under 25% occurring once. V was clipped by 1 base and J by 4 bases, with 4 bases between them. The germline CDR1 and CDR2 sequences are MRHNA and SNTAGT. The CDR3 spans 13 residues. This specimen was PBMCs, taken 15 days after the yellow fever booster vaccination. This sequence joins TRBV6-4 and TRBJ2-2; no definite D call. The receptor's source is a young man who received the YFV17D yellow fever vaccine. The CDR3 protein is CASSDFVTGELFF. CDR3 sequence (DNA): TGTGCCAGCAGTGACTTTGTCACCGGGGAGCTGTTTTTT.